The TCR beta chain described here comes from a study of T cells in Graves' hyperthyroidism and ophthalmopathy. Lactation, pregnancy, other autoimmune disease or uncontrolled infection excluded patients. Diagnoses were established using clinical symptoms, serum thyroxine and TRAb, thyroid ultrasound and orbital computed tomography. Comments on this clonotype: What it binds is unknown.

What was amplified from RNA transcripts were TCR beta CDR3 regions. TCR CDR3 regions were first amplified by RT-PCR with HTBI primers. One entry per CDR3 protein results from TCRdb running MiXCR on the multiplex PCR reads. Counted here are roughly 570,000 distinct CDR3 sequences, about 45% occurring once; the ten biggest clones make up under 20%. Study-level points and caveats: The model made its ophthalmopathy prediction, and onset followed a median roughly 6.5 months later.

The length of the CDR3 is 14 residues. From germline, CDR1 is SNHLY and CDR2 FYNNEI. The V gene lost 8 bases and the J gene lost 1 base, with 12 bases spanning the gap. The sample taken for sequencing was peripheral blood or thyroid tissue (not recorded which). This receptor was taken from an adult woman with Graves' disease, either hyperthyroidism or ophthalmopathy (not recorded which). The chain is built from TRBV2 and TRBJ1-5; D gene ambiguous. CDR3 coding DNA: TGTGCCAGCCAACGCGACGTGAGCAATCAGCCCCAGCATTTT. Protein product: CASQRDVSNQPQHF.